This T cell receptor beta chain is drawn from a study of blood T cell repertoires in COVID-19. About the research overall: Some COVID-19 samples were acute and others convalescent; all came from the United States, Italy and Spain. PBMCs, B-cell-depleted T cells, or T cells were the source of the cDNA or gDNA that made up the material.

The CDR3 is made up of 14 amino acids. Germline CDR1 and CDR2: SGHNT and YYREEE (reference sequence). V shed 0 bases, J shed 6 bases, and the junction held 5 bases outside the gene matches. The data were produced by immunoSEQ multiplex PCR, yet TCRdb's version contains in-frame clones alone and is incomplete. The data show about 75,000 clones, almost 90% seen once. The chain couples TRBV5-4 to TRBJ2-7, with 8 bases matching TRBD2. Sequenced input: peripheral blood. This clonotype was sampled from a human donor in a cohort sampled during active COVID-19. The CDR3 loop is CASSLEASGREQYF. The CDR3 coding sequence is TGTGCCAGCAGCTTGGAGGCTAGCGGGCGCGAGCAGTACTTC.